This T cell receptor beta chain was found in a study of shared clonotypes between healthy human individuals. This clone was seen a single time. Its antigen is still unknown. Using 200 ng DNA, approximately 27,000 T cell genomes, the sorted-subset replicate PCRs were run. Produced via immunoSEQ multiplex PCR; TCRdb's table is partial and in-frame only. The repertoire holds around 600,000 clones, with almost 97% as singletons. Trimming left V 6 bases short and J 4 bases short, with 15 bases between. This CDR3 is 14 amino acids long. Germline V gene sequence: CDR1 MNHNS, CDR2 SASEGT. Study-level points and caveats: Expectations were that clonotype sharing among donors would be affected by sequencing depth. In contrast to clonotypes shared by all four donors, non-shared clonotypes had lower generation probabilities. Limitation of the genetic and exposure-history diversity represented came from the few donors.

Sequencing was done on a sample of naive CD4+ T cells sorted from blood. Subset in this sample: CD45RA+ positively selected. The source of this sequence is a woman in her twenties or thirties in good health. V and J are TRBV6-1 and TRBJ2-5; D may match TRBD1 or TRBD2 (5 bases each). The CDR3, as DNA: TGTGCCAGCAGCTCTTCCGGGGCTAGAGAGACCCAGTACTTC. This gives the protein CASSSSGARETQYF.